This TCR beta chain was found in a study of human T cells and chemical hapten exposure (dated by TCRdb to the early 2020s). Notes on the research overall: For sensitization, 2% DPC in acetone was applied to a 2 cm by 2 cm area of upper inner arm skin. Throughout the study period of 20 to 30 weeks, patients also received therapeutic DPC doses to the scalp every week. Patch testing was done on the upper back using Finn chambers containing 0.01% DPC, and results were scored after 6 days according to International Contact Dermatitis Research Group standards. Most of the patients in the cohort were female, and the cohort covered alopecia areata with under or over 50% scalp involvement, alopecia totalis and alopecia universalis. The libraries were sequenced as a pool, and the TCR yield per sample differed mostly because of small variations in library volumes within the pool. This study followed changes in the peripheral blood TCR repertoire in vivo during primary and secondary sensitization of alopecia patients to the hapten diphenylcyclopropenone (DPC). Blood was sampled from patients pre-sensitization (week 0) and at 2, 6 and about 24 weeks after DPC sensitization. For TCR sequencing, blood came from 25 to 35 alopecia patients at anywhere from one to four time points (pre-sensitization, 2, 6 and 24 weeks).

Trimming leaves V shorter by 1 base and J shorter by 4 bases, with the junction holding 3 bases beyond the gene matches. The cysteine opens and the phenylalanine closes a CDR3 of 15 amino acids. The read is trimmed to its CDR3 DNA, 45 bases read in frame from base 1. For CDR1 and CDR2, the germline V gene lists MGHRA and YSYEKL. To prepare the library, RACE was applied. TCRdb lists the instrument as NextSeq 500. Library preparation attached unique molecular identifiers to individual cDNA molecules for quantitative, reproducible TCR counting. From each blood RNA sample, both TCR alpha and TCR beta chains were sequenced. For the original study's pipeline: A median of about 87,000 TCRs per sample was observed, with a range of about 23,224 to 690,600. V, J and CDR3 annotation of the TCR reads was performed with the Decombinator software suite. For PS versus PT1 abundance plots, all samples were subsampled to the same number of TCRs (28,000). TCRs were defined as expanded if absent before sensitization and observed at least eight times at the 2-week time point. Through fastp at Q25 and MiXCR, TCRdb rebuilt clones from the public reads, retaining in-frame beta chains. Rows matching on CDR3 protein sequence are summarized as one entry with the most common DNA and genes. None of the V and J calls come from the authors' own analysis; TCRdb made them. This sample lists 180,000 or so distinct CDR3 sequences; more than 12% were detected once. The ten largest clones represent 1.5% to 2% of the sample.

Summary of the overall study and its limitations: The number of PT1 expanded TCRs positively correlated with patch test score, significant at thresholds 8, 16 and 32 but not 4. DPC sensitization did not change the number of TCRs with a frequency above 1 in 1000, and there was no evidence of changes in global repertoire structure. Because all patients had alopecia, a presumed autoimmune disease, the immune response of the patients might differ from that of healthy individuals. After repeated subsampling, changes were observed in the strength of the expansion versus patch-test correlation and in the threshold at which the correlation became significant. Significantly more large CDR3 similarity clusters were formed by expanded TCRs than by pre-sensitization or healthy control sets, consistent with antigen-driven responses.

Concerning this clonotype: Its cognate antigen has yet to be identified. No much larger clone is present one base from it, and per-base qualities are unavailable.

The time point label, as the study defines it: patch test 1, 2 weeks after DPC sensitization. The treatment or condition label for this specimen denotes: therapeutic diphenylcyclopropenone sensitization with weekly scalp DPC. At every patch-test visit, the blood draw took place before the patch test was put on. Patients were considered eligible if aged 18 to 70, diagnosed with alopecia and deemed suitable for DPC therapy, and patients were excluded if pregnant. Total RNA was extracted from unfractionated whole blood that had been collected in Tempus Blood RNA tubes. This material consisted of whole blood, taken in connection with sensitization to the hapten diphenylcyclopropenone (DPC). The clonotype originates from a woman aged 25 to 39 with alopecia areata. Some clones in this sample may be carry-over from other donors' samples. Rearrangement joined TRBV4-1 to TRBJ1-3; 8 bases in the middle match TRBD1. The sequenced DNA is TGCGCCAGCAGCCAAGTGAGACAGGGGGGAAACACCATATATTTT. Protein translation: CASSQVRQGGNTIYF.